The 27 T cell receptor beta chains given below trace back to one sample, sequenced in a study of blood T cell repertoires in COVID-19. The method was immunoSEQ multiplex PCR; TCRdb's version includes in-frame clones alone and lacks a portion of them. In the table there are a few hundred thousand clones, 86% of which are singletons. Input material: peripheral blood. The receptor set was obtained from a man aged 80 or over with acute or convalescent COVID-19.

The V call is TRBV24-1, the J call TRBJ1-2; D perhaps matches TRBD1 (6 bases). The CDR3 is 14 residues long. Deletions cut 0 bases from V and 4 bases from J, with 8 bases between. CDR1 and CDR2 (germline): KGHDR, SFDVKD. The CDR3 nucleotides are TGTGCCACCAGTGATTTGGGGACAACCTATGGCTACACCTTC. This translates into CATSDLGTTYGYTF.

The genes are TRBV6-5 and TRBJ2-5; 9 positions agree with TRBD2. Germline V gives CDR1 MNHEY, CDR2 SVGAGI. With 3 bases clipped from V and 5 bases from J, the junction kept 4 bases outside the gene matches. The CDR3 is 14 residues long. The CDR3 reads CASSYRREGETQYF. CDR3 DNA: TGTGCCAGCAGTTATAGGCGGGAGGGGGAGACCCAGTACTTC.

The V gene is TRBV11-2, the J gene TRBJ2-3; D might be TRBD1 (6 bases). The V and J ends lost 5 bases and 2 bases respectively, with 11 bases between them. The germline gives CDR1 SGHAT, CDR2 FQNNGV. The CDR3 is 14 amino acids. CDR3 in DNA: TGTGCCAGCAGCCCAGGGGTCTTCACAGATACGCAGTATTTT. Its protein is CASSPGVFTDTQYF.

This rearrangement joins TRBV6-5 to TRBJ2-2, with D unresolved. The germline CDR1 and CDR2 sequences are MNHEY and SVGAGI. Trimming stripped 8 bases from V and 6 bases from J, with 13 bases between. CDR3 length: 13 residues. In DNA, the CDR3 is TGTGCCAGCCAGTTCGAGGCAGCCGGGGAGCTGTTTTTT. Amino acid sequence: CASQFEAAGELFF.

The rearrangement links TRBV28 to TRBJ2-7; a weak D match, TRBD1 (6 bases). The CDR3 sequence is 16 residues long. V lost 1 base, J lost 2 bases, and 15 bases lay in between. The germline V gene encodes CDR1 MDHEN and CDR2 SYDVKM. The CDR3: CASSLFSGQYPYEQYF. CDR3 nucleotides: TGTGCCAGCAGTTTATTCTCTGGACAGTACCCCTACGAGCAGTACTTC.

Turning to this clone: Its ends do not fully match the called genes, so a read error is possible. The chain is built from TRBV5-6 and TRBJ2-7, with a tentative D call TRBD2 (5 bases). Germline lookup yields CDR1 SGHDT and CDR2 YYEEEE. The CDR3 runs 12 residues. The CDR3 here is CASSSPPGSSDF. CDR3 DNA sequence: TGTGCCAGCAGCAGCCCTCCGGGAAGCTCTGACTTC.

The genes are TRBV29-1 and TRBJ2-7; possibly TRBD2 for D (5 bases). The CDR3 loop spans 14 amino acids. In germline, CDR1 is SQVTM, CDR2 ANQGSEA. Trimming cost V 6 bases and J 2 bases, with 17 bases left between them. The CDR3 sequence is CSVRQNGEPYEQYF. DNA for the CDR3: TGCAGCGTCCGCCAAAACGGGGAACCCTACGAGCAGTACTTC.

This chain connects TRBV2 to TRBJ2-3; 10 bases are a match to TRBD1. This CDR3 region has 13 residues. Trimming took 8 bases from V and 6 from J; bases not matched to a gene: 5. Germline lookup yields CDR1 SNHLY and CDR2 FYNNEI. CDR3 residues: CASRDRGRDTQYF. CDR3 in DNA: TGTGCCAGCCGGGACAGGGGCAGGGATACGCAGTATTTT. The full variable domain, rest sourced from reference TRBV2 and TRBJ2-3, is EPEVTQTPSHQVTQMGQEVILRCVPISNHLYFYWYRQILGQKVEFLVSFYNNEISEKSEIFDDQFSVERPDGSNFTLKIRSTKLEDSAMYFCASRDRGRDTQYFGPGTRLTVL.

The chain carries TRBV28 and TRBJ2-4; TRBD2 matches at 10 bases. Looked up from germline, CDR1 is MDHEN and CDR2 is SYDVKM. The V segment lost 6 bases and the J segment 7 bases; nucleotides outside the gene matches: 3. The CDR3 covers 13 residues. The CDR3 DNA reads as TGTGCCAGCAGGGGGACTAGCGAGAACATTCAGTACTTC. Translating gives CASRGTSENIQYF.

J is TRBJ2-7 and V is TRBV3-1 (or the pseudogene TRBV3-2), with TRBD1 matching 8 bases. The V segment lost 5 bases and the J segment 5 bases; nucleotides outside the gene matches: 11. Germline loops: CDR1 LGHDT, CDR2 YNNKEL (reference sequence). The CDR3 is 15 residues long. The CDR3 loop is CASSSNQGANHEQYF. CDR3 coding DNA: TGTGCCAGCAGCTCTAACCAGGGGGCGAACCACGAGCAGTACTTC.

This sequence joins TRBV19 and TRBJ1-5; D is possibly TRBD1 (5 bases). CDR3 length: 18 residues. Germline assignment: CDR1 LNHDA and CDR2 SQIVND (reference sequence). V dropped 5 bases and J dropped 4 bases, with 24 bases sitting between them. CDR3 region: CASSGGGRGNARNQPQHF. CDR3 DNA sequence: TGTGCCAGTAGTGGGGGTGGGAGGGGCAATGCTAGGAATCAGCCCCAGCATTTT.

The V call is TRBV6-1, the J call TRBJ1-1; possibly TRBD1 for D (5 bases). Germline V gene lookup returns CDR1 MNHNS and CDR2 SASEGT. The CDR3 is made up of 14 amino acids. Trimming left V 4 bases short and J 0 bases short, with 9 bases between. CDR3 in DNA: TGTGCCAGCAGTGGGGTGACAGTGAACACTGAAGCTTTCTTT. This translates into CASSGVTVNTEAFF.

Remarks on this clone: One junction end disagrees with the germline gene, perhaps due to a read error. The chain has TRBV28 and TRBJ1-3; D gene unclear. Germline assignment: CDR1 MDHEN and CDR2 SYDVKM. CDR3 length equals 13 residues. The CDR3 DNA sequence: TGCGGGAGTCGGCTTTCCTCTGGAAACACCATATATTTT. Amino acid sequence: CGSRLSSGNTIYF.

This clone has a handful of counts. This rearrangement joins TRBV7-2 to TRBJ1-5; 11 nucleotides line up with TRBD1. The V segment lost 1 base and the J segment 0 bases; nucleotides outside the gene matches: 5. Germline CDR1 is SGHTA and CDR2 is FQGNSA. The length of the CDR3 is 18 residues. Written as DNA, the CDR3 is TGTGCCAGCAGCTTAGTTGGGACAGGGGGGGGTAGCAATCAGCCCCAGCATTTT. Translation: CASSLVGTGGGSNQPQHF.

This chain joins TRBV7-2 and TRBJ2-4; D is ambiguous. There are 15 residues in the CDR3. With 4 bases removed from V and 6 bases from J, the gap between germline ends came to 16 bases. Germline assignment: CDR1 SGHTA and CDR2 FQGNSA. CDR3 nucleotides: TGTGCCAGCAGCTCCCGCGAAGGAGTGGGAAACATTCAGTACTTC. This codes for CASSSREGVGNIQYF.

The V gene is TRBV19, the J gene TRBJ2-4, with 7 bases aligning to TRBD1. The germline gives CDR1 LNHDA, CDR2 SQIVND (reference sequence). J was trimmed by 2 bases and V by 2 bases; bases with no gene match: 9. CDR3 length: 17 residues. CDR3: CASSIRQGEVPKNIQYF. CDR3 in DNA: TGTGCCAGTAGTATAAGGCAGGGGGAAGTACCCAAAAACATTCAGTACTTC. The variable domain in full, with the rest retrieved from reference TRBV19 and TRBJ2-4, is DGGITQSPKYLFRKEGQNVTLSCEQNLNHDAMYWYRQDPGQGLRLIYYSQIVNDFQKGDIAEGYSVSREKKESFPLTVTSAQKNPTAFYLCASSIRQGEVPKNIQYFGAGTRLSVL.

V gene TRBV15 combines with J gene TRBJ1-1, with D possibly matching TRBD1 (5 bases). Germline loops: CDR1 LNHNV, CDR2 YYDKDF (reference sequence). V was clipped by 4 bases and J by 5 bases, with 8 bases between them. The CDR3 is 12 residues long. CDR3 in amino acids: CATSMGQTEAFF. The CDR3, as DNA: TGTGCCACCAGCATGGGGCAGACTGAAGCTTTCTTT.

The DNA of the CDR3 is TGCAGCGTTGAAGATGCTATCGATGGCTACACCTTC. Amino acids: CSVEDAIDGYTF. This chain connects TRBV29-1 to TRBJ1-2; no clear D. Germline V CDR1 and CDR2: SQVTM, ANQGSEA. V was clipped by 0 bases and J by 6 bases, with 8 bases between them. The CDR3 totals 12 residues.

The chain carries TRBV19 and TRBJ2-7; TRBD1 is a possible D gene (5 bases). CDR3 length: 14 residues. Germline V gene lookup returns CDR1 LNHDA and CDR2 SQIVND (reference sequence). Trimming removed 3 bases at V and 3 bases at J, with 12 bases between. The CDR3 bases are TGTGCCAGTAGTATTGGACATATGGACTACGAGCAGTACTTC. Its protein is CASSIGHMDYEQYF. Looking up the rest from reference TRBV19 and TRBJ2-7 gives the full variable domain: DGGITQSPKYLFRKEGQNVTLSCEQNLNHDAMYWYRQDPGQGLRLIYYSQIVNDFQKGDIAEGYSVSREKKESFPLTVTSAQKNPTAFYLCASSIGHMDYEQYFGPGTRLTVT.

This chain connects TRBV9 to TRBJ1-1, with 7 nucleotides matching TRBD1. The CDR3 totals 16 residues. J gave up 1 base and V 0 bases, and 6 bases lay outside the gene matches. Germline CDR1 and CDR2: SGDLS and YYNGEE. In DNA form, the CDR3 reads TGTGCCAGCAGCGTAGGCCGAGGGGGCCAGAACACTGAAGCTTTCTTT. Residues: CASSVGRGGQNTEAFF.

The chain links TRBV7-8 to TRBJ2-7; D may be TRBD1 (6 bases). The CDR3 spans 14 residues. Trimming stripped 5 bases from V and 7 bases from J, with 18 bases between. Germline V lookup: CDR1 SGHVS, CDR2 FQNEAQ. In nucleotides, the CDR3 is TGTGCCAGCAGCGCCGGACAGTTTATGGTGGAGCAGTACTTC. Its protein product is CASSAGQFMVEQYF.

The chain carries TRBV19 and TRBJ1-1; D uncertain. Germline V CDR1 and CDR2: LNHDA, SQIVND (reference sequence). The V end was cut by 2 bases, the J end by 6 bases, with 16 bases between. This CDR3 spans 15 amino acids. The CDR3 DNA reads as TGTGCCAGTAGTATATCGTTGTCGGGAGGCTCTGAAGCTTTCTTT. Its protein is CASSISLSGGSEAFF.

V is TRBV9 and J is TRBJ2-1, with 9 bases matching TRBD1. This CDR3 contains 19 residues. The trim removed 4 bases at V and 4 bases at J, leaving 18 bases unmatched. The germline V gene has CDR1 SGDLS and CDR2 YYNGEE. As DNA, the CDR3 is TGTGCCAGCAGCTCCCCGGGGTCTGGGACAGGGCTTCGGTACAATGAGCAGTTCTTC. Translation gives CASSSPGSGTGLRYNEQFF.

V gene TRBV12-3 or TRBV12-4 combines with J gene TRBJ2-3; D unresolved. The CDR3 is made up of 11 amino acids. V lost 3 bases to trimming and J lost 5 bases, with 3 bases between them. DNA for the CDR3: TGTGCCAGCAGTTTCAAAGATACGCAGTATTTT. Protein: CASSFKDTQYF.

DNA for the CDR3: TGTGCCAGCTCACGGTTCGGGCAGCCCCAGCATTTT. This gives the protein CASSRFGQPQHF. The rearrangement joins TRBV18 to TRBJ1-5; D is undetermined. CDR3 length equals 12 residues. Germline CDR1 KGHSH, CDR2 LQKENI. Trimming cost V 4 bases and J 7 bases, with 8 bases left between them.

This chain links TRBV3-1 (or the pseudogene TRBV3-2) with TRBJ2-1; 10 bases align to TRBD2. Germline V gene data show CDR1 as LGHDT and CDR2 as YNNKEL (reference sequence). Losses at the gene ends were 1 base for V and 8 bases for J; bases not matched to a gene: 8. This CDR3 has 16 amino acids. The CDR3 sequence: CASSQGPASGSYEQFF. The CDR3 nucleotides read TGTGCCAGCAGCCAAGGACCGGCTAGCGGGAGCTATGAGCAGTTCTTC.

This chain uses TRBV6-5 with TRBJ2-7, with D possibly TRBD1 on 6 matching bases. The CDR3 has 13 amino acids. Germline V CDR1 and CDR2: MNHEY, SVGAGI. The V end lost 6 bases, the J end lost 3 bases, and 12 bases lay between the germline ends. DNA of the CDR3: TGTGCCAGCAGCCGAGCGGACAGCTACGAGCAGTACTTC. Translation: CASSRADSYEQYF.